The clone carrying this T cell receptor (beta chain) was observed at least ten times. The source of the sample is a study of quantifying T cell responses using KT2 cells. On the study more broadly: RNA was reverse transcribed with TCR alpha and beta constant-region primers.

Trimming shortened V by 4 bases and J by 4 bases, and 10 bases separated the two germline ends. This CDR3 is built from 13 residues. The germline gives CDR1 LGHNA, CDR2 YSLEER. Each cDNA got a UMI-containing oligo ligated at its 3' end. The first PCR ran 4 to 5 cycles with an equimolar RC1.1 and RC1.2 beta primer mix. TCRdb re-derived calls from the UMI-ligation and nested PCR reads in MiXCR, one entry per CDR3 protein. The sample includes 25,000 to 35,000 distinct CDR3 sequences, approximately 6.8% of them seen just once. This TCR derives from a human donor. V gene TRBV4-3 combines with J gene TRBJ2-5; D not certain. Sequenced: PBMCs spiked with cells of the T cell clone KT2. CDR3 region: CASSRGPGETQYF. The CDR3 nucleotides are TGCGCCAGCAGCCGAGGACCCGGAGAGACCCAGTACTTC.